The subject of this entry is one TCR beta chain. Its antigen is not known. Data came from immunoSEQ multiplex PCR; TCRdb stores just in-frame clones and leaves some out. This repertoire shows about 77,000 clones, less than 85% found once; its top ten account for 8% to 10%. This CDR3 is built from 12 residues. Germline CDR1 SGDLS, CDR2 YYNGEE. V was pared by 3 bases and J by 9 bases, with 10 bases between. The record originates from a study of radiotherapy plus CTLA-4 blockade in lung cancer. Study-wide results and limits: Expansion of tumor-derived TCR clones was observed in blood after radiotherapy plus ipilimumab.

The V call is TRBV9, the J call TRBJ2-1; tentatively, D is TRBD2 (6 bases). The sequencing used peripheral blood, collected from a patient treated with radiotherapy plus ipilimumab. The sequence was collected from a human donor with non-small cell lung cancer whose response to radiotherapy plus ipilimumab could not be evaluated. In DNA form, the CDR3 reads TGTGCCAGCAGCGCCCCCGGGGGTGAGCAGTTCTTC. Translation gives CASSAPGGEQFF.